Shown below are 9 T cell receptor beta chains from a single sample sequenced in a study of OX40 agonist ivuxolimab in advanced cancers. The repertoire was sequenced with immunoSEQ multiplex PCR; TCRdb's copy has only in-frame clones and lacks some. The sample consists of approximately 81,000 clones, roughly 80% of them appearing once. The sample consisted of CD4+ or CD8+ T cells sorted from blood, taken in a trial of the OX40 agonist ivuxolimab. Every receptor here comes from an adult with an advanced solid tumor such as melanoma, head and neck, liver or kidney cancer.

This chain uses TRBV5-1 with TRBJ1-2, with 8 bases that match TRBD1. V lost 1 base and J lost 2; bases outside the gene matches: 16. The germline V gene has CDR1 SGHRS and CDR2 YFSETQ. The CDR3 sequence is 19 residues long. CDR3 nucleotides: TGCGCCAGCAGCTTGTTTTGGGCTGGGGGACAGGTCGAGAACTATGGCTACACCTTC. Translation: CASSLFWAGGQVENYGYTF.

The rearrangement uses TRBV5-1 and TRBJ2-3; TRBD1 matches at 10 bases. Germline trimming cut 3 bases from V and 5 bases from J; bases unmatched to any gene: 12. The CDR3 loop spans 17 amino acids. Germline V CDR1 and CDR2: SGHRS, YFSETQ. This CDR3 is CASSSALTGGGKDTQYF. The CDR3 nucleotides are TGCGCCAGCAGCTCCGCATTGACAGGGGGCGGGAAAGATACGCAGTATTTT.

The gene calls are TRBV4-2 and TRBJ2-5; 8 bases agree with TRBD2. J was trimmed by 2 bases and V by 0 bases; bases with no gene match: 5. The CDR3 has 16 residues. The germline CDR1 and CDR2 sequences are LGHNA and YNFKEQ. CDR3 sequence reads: CASSQDVTGGQETQYF. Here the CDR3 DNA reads TGTGCCAGCAGCCAAGATGTGACGGGAGGGCAAGAGACCCAGTACTTC.

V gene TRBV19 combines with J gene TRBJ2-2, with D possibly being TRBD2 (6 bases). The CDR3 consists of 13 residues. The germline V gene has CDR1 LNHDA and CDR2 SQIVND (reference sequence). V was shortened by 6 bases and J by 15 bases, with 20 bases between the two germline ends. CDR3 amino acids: CASRSEEGRKVFF. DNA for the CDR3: TGTGCCAGTAGATCGGAGGAGGGGAGGAAAGTGTTTTTT. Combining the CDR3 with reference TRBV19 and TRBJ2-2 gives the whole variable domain DGGITQSPKYLFRKEGQNVTLSCEQNLNHDAMYWYRQDPGQGLRLIYYSQIVNDFQKGDIAEGYSVSREKKESFPLTVTSAQKNPTAFYLCASRSEEGRKVFFGEGSRLTVL.

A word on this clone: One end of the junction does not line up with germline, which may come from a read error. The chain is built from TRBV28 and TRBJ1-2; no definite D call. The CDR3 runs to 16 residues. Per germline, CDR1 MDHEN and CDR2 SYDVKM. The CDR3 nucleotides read TGTGCCTGCAGTTTAGGTGGCGGCGGCCTTAACTATGGCTACACCTTC. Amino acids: CACSLGGGGLNYGYTF.

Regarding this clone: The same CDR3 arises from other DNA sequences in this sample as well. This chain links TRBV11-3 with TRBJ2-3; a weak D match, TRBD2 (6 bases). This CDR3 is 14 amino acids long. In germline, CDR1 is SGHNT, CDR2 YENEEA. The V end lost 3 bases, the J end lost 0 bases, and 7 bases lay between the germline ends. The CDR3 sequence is CASSFSGSTDTQYF. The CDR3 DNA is TGTGCCAGCAGCTTTAGCGGTAGCACAGATACGCAGTATTTT.

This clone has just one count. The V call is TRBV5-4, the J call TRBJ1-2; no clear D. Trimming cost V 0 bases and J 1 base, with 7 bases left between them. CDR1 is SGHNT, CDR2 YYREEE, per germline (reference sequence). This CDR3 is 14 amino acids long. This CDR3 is CASSLERFNYGYTF. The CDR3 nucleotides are TGTGCCAGCAGCTTGGAGCGGTTTAACTATGGCTACACCTTC.

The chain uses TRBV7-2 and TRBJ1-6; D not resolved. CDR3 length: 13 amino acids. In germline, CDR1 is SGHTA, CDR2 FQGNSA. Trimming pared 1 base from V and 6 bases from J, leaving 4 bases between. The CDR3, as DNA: TGTGCCAGCAGCTTAGAGCCTAATTCACCCCTCCACTTT. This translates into CASSLEPNSPLHF.

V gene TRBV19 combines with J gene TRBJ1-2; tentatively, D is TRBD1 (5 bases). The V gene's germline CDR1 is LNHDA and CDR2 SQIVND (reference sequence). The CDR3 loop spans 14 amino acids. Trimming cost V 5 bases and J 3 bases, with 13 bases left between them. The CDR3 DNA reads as TGTGCCAGTAGTCCGTTCGCGGGGGACTATGGCTACACCTTC. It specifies CASSPFAGDYGYTF.